A selection of T cell receptor beta chains follows, all from one sample in a study of T cells in severe cutaneous drug reactions. TCRdb re-called the multiplex PCR reads and catalogs CDR3 proteins one per entry, DNA excluded. This table lists just over 20,000 distinct CDR3 sequences. The sample was PBMCs. The receptors here all came from a human donor with toxic epidermal necrolysis, a severe cutaneous drug reaction. Both conserved end residues are part of each CDR3. A row's size may be missing; if present it is once, few, many or a size class.

v_call	clone_size	j_call	cdr3_aa
TRBV18	NA	TRBJ2-2	CASSLNHPRTTGELFF
TRBV7-9	NA	TRBJ2-7	CASSLGGRAAYEQYF
TRBV9	medium-sized	TRBJ1-1	CASSDDHTEAFF
TRBV4-3	NA	TRBJ2-7	CASSQKDRGLGEQYF
TRBV7-9	NA	TRBJ2-1	CASSPPGGQGPAIF
TRBV2	medium-sized	TRBJ1-5	CASSRGPLGWPQHF
TRBV4-1	NA	TRBJ1-1	CASSHFSENTEAFF
TRBV28	NA	TRBJ1-6	CASSRMTGTGDSPLHF
TRBV28	NA	TRBJ1-2	CASSPKGYGYTF
TRBV4-3	NA	TRBJ2-7	CASSLAGGYEQYF
TRBV2	medium-sized	TRBJ2-7	CASSADRGISSYEQYF
TRBV12-5	NA	TRBJ2-3	CASGLVVADSTDTQYF